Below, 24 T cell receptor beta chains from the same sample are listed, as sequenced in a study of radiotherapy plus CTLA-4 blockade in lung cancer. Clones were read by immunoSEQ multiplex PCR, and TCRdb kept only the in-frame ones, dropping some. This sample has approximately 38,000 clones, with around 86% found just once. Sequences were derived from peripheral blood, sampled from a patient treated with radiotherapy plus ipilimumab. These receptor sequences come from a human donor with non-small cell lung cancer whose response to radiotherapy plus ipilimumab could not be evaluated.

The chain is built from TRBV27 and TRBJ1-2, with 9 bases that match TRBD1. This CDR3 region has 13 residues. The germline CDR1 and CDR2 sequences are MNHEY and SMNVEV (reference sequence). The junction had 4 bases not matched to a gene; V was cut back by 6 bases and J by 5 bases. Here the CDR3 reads CASRQGARYGYTF. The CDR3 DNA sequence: TGTGCCAGCAGACAGGGGGCCCGTTATGGCTACACCTTC.

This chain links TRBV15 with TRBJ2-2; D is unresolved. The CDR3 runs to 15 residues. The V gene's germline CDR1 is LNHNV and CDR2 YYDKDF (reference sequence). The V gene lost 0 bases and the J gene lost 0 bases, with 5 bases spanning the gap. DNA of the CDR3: TGTGCCACCAGCAGAGAGCGGACGAACACCGGGGAGCTGTTTTTT. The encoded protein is CATSRERTNTGELFF.

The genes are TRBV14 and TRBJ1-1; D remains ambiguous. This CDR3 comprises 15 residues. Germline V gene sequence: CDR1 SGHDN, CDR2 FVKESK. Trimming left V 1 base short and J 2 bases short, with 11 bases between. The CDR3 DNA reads TGTGCCAGCAGCCAAGTCTTCGCAGTTAACACTGAAGCTTTCTTT. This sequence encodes CASSQVFAVNTEAFF.

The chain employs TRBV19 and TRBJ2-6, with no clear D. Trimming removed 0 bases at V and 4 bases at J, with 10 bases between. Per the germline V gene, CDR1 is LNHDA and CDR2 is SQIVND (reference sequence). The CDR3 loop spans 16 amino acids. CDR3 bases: TGTGCCAGTAGTATAGAGGCGCGTAGCGGGGCCAACGTCCTGACTTTC. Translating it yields CASSIEARSGANVLTF. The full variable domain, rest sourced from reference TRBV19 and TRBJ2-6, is DGGITQSPKYLFRKEGQNVTLSCEQNLNHDAMYWYRQDPGQGLRLIYYSQIVNDFQKGDIAEGYSVSREKKESFPLTVTSAQKNPTAFYLCASSIEARSGANVLTFGAGSRLTVL.

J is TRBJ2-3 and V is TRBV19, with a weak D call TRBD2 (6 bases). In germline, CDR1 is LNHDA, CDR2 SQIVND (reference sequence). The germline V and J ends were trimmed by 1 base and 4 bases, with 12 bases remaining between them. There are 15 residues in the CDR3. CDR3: CASSIGATGADTQYF. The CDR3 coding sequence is TGTGCCAGTAGTATAGGAGCGACGGGGGCAGATACGCAGTATTTT.

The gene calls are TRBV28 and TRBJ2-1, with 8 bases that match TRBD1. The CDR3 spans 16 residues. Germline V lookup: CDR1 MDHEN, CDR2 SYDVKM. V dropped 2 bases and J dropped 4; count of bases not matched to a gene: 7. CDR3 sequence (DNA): TGTGCCAGCAGTTTACCCTCAGGGGGCGCGTACAATGAGCAGTTCTTC. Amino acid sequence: CASSLPSGGAYNEQFF.

CDR3 amino acids: CASSTRWTQSGELFF. The CDR3 DNA reads TGTGCCAGCAGCACCCGATGGACACAGTCTGGGGAGCTGTTTTTT. The V and J genes are TRBV7-2 and TRBJ2-2, with D possibly TRBD1 on 5 matching bases. Germline CDR1 SGHTA, CDR2 FQGNSA. The CDR3 consists of 15 residues. The V gene lost 5 bases and the J gene lost 8 bases, with 18 bases spanning the gap.

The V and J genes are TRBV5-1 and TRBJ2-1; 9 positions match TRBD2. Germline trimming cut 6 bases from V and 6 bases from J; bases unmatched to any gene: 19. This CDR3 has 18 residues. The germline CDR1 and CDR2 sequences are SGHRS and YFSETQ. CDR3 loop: CASTYVWASGVPRNEQFF. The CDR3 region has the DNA TGCGCCAGCACGTATGTGTGGGCTAGCGGGGTCCCTCGCAATGAGCAGTTCTTC.

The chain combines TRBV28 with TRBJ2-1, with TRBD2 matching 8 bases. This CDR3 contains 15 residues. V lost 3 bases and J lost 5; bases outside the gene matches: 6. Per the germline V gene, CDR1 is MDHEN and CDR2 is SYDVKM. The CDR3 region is CASSLAGGSNNEQFF. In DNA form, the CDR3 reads TGTGCCAGCAGTTTGGCGGGGGGTAGCAACAATGAGCAGTTCTTC.

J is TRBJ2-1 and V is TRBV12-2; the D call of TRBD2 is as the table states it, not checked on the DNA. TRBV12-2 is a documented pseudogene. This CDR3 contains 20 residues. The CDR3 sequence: CASRLRGGATSGTSYNEQFF. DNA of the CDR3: TGTGCAAGTCGCTTAAGGGGAGGGGCGACTAGCGGGACGTCCTACAATGAGCAGTTCTTC.

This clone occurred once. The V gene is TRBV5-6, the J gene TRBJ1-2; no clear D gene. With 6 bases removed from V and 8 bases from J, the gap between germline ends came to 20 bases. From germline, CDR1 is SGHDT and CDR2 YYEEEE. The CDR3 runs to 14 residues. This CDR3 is CASIRRASLDGYTF. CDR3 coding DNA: TGTGCCAGCATCAGGAGGGCGAGCCTGGACGGCTACACCTTC. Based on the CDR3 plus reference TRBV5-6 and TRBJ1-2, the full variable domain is DAGVTQSPTHLIKTRGQQVTLRCSPKSGHDTVSWYQQALGQGPQFIFQYYEEEERQRGNFPDRFSGHQFPNYSSELNVNALLLGDSALYLCASIRRASLDGYTFGSGTRLTVV.

CDR3 coding DNA: TGCGCCAGCACCCAGCGGGGGGGTTACCAAGAGACCCAGTACTTC. Its translation: CASTQRGGYQETQYF. This rearrangement joins TRBV10-2 to TRBJ2-5; the match to TRBD2 covers 10 bases. V trimming: 7 bases; J trimming: 0 bases; junction bases outside the gene matches: 5. The germline CDR1 and CDR2 sequences are WSHSY and SAAADI. This CDR3 contains 15 residues.

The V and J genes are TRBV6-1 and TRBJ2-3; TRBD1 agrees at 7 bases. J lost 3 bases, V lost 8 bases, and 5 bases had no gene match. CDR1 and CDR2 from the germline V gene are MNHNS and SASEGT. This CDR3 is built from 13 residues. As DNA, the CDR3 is TGTGCCAGCCGGGACAGTCATACAGATACGCAGTATTTT. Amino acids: CASRDSHTDTQYF.

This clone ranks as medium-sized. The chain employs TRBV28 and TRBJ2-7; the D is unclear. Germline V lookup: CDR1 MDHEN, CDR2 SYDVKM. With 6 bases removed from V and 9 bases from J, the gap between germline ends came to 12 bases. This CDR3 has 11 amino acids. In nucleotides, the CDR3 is TGTGCCAGCAGCCCGGAGTTCGGGCAGTACTTC. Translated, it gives CASSPEFGQYF.

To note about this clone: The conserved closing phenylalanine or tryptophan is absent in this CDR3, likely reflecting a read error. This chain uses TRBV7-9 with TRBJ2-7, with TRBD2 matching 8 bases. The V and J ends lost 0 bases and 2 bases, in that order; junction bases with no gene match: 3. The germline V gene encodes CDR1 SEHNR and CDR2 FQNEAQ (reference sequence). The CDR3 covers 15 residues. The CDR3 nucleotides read TGTGCCAGCAGCTTAGCGTCGGGAGGGACCTACGAGCAGTACCTC. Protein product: CASSLASGGTYEQYL.

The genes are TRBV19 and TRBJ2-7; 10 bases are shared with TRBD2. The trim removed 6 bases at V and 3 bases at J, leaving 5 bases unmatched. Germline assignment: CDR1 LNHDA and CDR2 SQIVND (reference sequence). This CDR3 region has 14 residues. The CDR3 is CASSLAGVDYEQYF. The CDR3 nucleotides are TGTGCCAGTAGCCTAGCGGGAGTCGACTACGAGCAGTACTTC.

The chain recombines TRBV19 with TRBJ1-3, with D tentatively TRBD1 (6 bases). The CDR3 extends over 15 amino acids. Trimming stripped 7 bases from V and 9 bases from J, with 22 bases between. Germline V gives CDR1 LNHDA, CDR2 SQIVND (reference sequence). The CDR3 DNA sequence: TGTGCCAGTACCATGATGACAGTCCCAGGGGCCACCATATATTTT. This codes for CASTMMTVPGATIYF.

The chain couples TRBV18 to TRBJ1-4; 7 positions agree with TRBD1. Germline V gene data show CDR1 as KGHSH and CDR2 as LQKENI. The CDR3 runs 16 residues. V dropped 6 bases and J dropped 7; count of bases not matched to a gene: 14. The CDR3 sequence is CASSQRKTGFVEKLFF. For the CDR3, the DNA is TGTGCCAGCTCGCAAAGAAAGACAGGGTTCGTTGAAAAACTGTTTTTT. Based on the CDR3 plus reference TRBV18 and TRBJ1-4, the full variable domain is NAGVMQNPRHLVRRRGQEARLRCSPMKGHSHVYWYRQLPEEGLKFMVYLQKENIIDESGMPKERFSAEFPKEGPSILRIQQVVRGDSAAYFCASSQRKTGFVEKLFFGSGTQLSVL.

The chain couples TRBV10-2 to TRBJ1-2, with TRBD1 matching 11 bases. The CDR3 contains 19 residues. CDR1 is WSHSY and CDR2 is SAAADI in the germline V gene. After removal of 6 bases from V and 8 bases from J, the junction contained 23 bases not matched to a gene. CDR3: CASRGHEGAGQGATGGYTF. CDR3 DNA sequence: TGCGCCAGCAGGGGACACGAAGGGGCAGGACAGGGGGCCACAGGGGGCTACACCTTC.

This CDR3 reads CSVEDPPYYNEQFF. The CDR3 bases are TGCAGCGTTGAAGATCCACCCTACTACAATGAGCAGTTCTTC. The rearrangement links TRBV29-1 to TRBJ2-1; D not resolved. CDR1 is SQVTM, CDR2 ANQGSEA, per germline. The V end lost 0 bases, the J end lost 3 bases, and 9 bases lay between the germline ends. This CDR3 contains 14 residues.

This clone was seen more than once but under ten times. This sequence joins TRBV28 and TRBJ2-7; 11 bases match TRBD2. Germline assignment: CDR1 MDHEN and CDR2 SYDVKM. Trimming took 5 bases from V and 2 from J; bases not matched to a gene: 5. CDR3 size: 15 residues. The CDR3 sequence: CASSAIAGGAYEQYF. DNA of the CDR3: TGTGCCAGCAGTGCCATAGCGGGGGGGGCCTACGAGCAGTACTTC.

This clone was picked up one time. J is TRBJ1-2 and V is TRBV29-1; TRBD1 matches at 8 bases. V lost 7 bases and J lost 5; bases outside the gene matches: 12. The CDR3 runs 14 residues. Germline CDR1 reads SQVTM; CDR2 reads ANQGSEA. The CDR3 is CSAPGGQDGYGYTF. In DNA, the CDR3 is TGCAGCGCCCCCGGGGGACAGGACGGATATGGCTACACCTTC.

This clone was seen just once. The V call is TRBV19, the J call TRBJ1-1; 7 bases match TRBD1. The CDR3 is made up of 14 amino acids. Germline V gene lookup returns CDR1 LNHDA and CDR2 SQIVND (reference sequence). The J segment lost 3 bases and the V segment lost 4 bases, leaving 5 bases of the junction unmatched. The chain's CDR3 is CASSRDRADTEAFF. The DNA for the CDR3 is TGTGCCAGTAGTAGAGACAGGGCGGACACTGAAGCTTTCTTT. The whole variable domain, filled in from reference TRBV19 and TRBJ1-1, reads DGGITQSPKYLFRKEGQNVTLSCEQNLNHDAMYWYRQDPGQGLRLIYYSQIVNDFQKGDIAEGYSVSREKKESFPLTVTSAQKNPTAFYLCASSRDRADTEAFFGQGTRLTVV.

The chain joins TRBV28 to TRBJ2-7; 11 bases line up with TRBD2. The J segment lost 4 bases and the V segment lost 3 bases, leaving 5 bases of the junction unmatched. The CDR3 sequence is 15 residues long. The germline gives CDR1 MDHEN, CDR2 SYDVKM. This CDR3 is CASSFTSGGRYEQYF. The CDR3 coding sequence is TGTGCCAGCAGTTTCACTAGCGGGGGCCGGTACGAGCAGTACTTC.